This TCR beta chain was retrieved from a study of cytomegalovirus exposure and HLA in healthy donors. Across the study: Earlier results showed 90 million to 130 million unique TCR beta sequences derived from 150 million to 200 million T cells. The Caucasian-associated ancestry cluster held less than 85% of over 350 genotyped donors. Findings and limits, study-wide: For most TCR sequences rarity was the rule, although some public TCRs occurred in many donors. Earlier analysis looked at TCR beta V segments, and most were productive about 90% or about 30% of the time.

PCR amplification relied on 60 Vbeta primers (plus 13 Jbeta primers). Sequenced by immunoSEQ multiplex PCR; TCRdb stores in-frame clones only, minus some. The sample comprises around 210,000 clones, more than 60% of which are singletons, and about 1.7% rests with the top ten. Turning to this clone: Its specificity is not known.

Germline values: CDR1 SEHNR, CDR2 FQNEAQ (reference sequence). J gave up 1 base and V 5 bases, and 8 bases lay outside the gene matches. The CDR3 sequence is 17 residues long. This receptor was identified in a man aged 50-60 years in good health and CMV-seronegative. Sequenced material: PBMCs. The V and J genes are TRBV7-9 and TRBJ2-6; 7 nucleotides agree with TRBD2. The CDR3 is CASSPRSGESGANVLTF. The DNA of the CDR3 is TGTGCCAGCAGCCCCCGGAGCGGGGAGTCTGGGGCCAACGTCCTGACTTTC.